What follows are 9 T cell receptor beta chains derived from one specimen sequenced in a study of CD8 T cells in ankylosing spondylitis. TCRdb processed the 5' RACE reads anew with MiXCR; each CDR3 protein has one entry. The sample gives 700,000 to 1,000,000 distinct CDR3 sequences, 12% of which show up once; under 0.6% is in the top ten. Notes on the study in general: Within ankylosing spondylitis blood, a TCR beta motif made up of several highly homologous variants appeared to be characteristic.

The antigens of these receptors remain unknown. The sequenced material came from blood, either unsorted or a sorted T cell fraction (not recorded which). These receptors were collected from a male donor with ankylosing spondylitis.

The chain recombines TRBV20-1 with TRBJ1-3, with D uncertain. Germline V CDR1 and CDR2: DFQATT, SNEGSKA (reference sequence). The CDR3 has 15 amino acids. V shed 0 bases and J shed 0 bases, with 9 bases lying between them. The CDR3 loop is CSARDPRVSGNTIYF. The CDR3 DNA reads TGCAGTGCTAGAGACCCCCGGGTCTCTGGAAACACCATATATTTT.

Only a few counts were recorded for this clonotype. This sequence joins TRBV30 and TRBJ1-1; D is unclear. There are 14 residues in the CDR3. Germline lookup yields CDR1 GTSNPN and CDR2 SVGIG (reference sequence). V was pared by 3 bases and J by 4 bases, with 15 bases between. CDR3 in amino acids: CAWRVTGMSTEAFF. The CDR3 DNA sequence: TGTGCCTGGAGAGTGACGGGGATGAGCACTGAAGCTTTCTTT.

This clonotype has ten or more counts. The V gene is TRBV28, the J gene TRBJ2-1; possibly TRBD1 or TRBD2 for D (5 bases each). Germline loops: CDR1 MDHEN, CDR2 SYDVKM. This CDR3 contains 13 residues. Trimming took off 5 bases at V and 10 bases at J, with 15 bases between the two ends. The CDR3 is CASSNLQRGEQFF. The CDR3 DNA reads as TGTGCCAGCAGTAATCTTCAGAGGGGCGAGCAGTTCTTC.

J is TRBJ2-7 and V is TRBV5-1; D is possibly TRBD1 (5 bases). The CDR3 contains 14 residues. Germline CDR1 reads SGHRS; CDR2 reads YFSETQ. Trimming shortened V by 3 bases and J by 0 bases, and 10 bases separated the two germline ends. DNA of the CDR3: TGCGCCAGCAGCTCGTTGACAGACTCCTACGAGCAGTACTTC. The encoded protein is CASSSLTDSYEQYF.

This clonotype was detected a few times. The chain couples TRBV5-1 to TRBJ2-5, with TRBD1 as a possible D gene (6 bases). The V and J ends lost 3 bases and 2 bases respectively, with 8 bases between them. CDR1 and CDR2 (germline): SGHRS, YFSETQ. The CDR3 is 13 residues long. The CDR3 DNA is TGCGCCAGCAGCTGGACAGATCAAGAGACCCAGTACTTC. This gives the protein CASSWTDQETQYF.

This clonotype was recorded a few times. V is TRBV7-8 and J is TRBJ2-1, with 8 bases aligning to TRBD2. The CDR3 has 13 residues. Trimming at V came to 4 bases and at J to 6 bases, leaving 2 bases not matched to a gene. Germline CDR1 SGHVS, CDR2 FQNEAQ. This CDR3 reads CASSSGTSNEQFF. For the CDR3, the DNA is TGTGCCAGCAGCTCCGGGACTAGCAATGAGCAGTTCTTC.

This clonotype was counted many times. The CDR3 nucleotides are TGCAGCGTTGAGGGAAAGGAAAACTACGAGCAGTACTTC. Its translation: CSVEGKENYEQYF. This sequence joins TRBV29-1 and TRBJ2-7; no firm D call. This CDR3 is built from 13 residues. The germline gives CDR1 SQVTM, CDR2 ANQGSEA. Trimming stripped 3 bases from V and 3 bases from J, with 12 bases between.

The CDR3 loop is CASSGLAISTGELFF. The CDR3 DNA follows: TGCGCCAGCAGCGGGCTTGCGATCAGCACCGGGGAGCTGTTTTTT. V is TRBV5-1 and J is TRBJ2-2, with unresolved D. This CDR3 comprises 15 residues. Germline values: CDR1 SGHRS, CDR2 YFSETQ. Trimming took 4 bases from V and 4 from J, leaving 14 bases between them.

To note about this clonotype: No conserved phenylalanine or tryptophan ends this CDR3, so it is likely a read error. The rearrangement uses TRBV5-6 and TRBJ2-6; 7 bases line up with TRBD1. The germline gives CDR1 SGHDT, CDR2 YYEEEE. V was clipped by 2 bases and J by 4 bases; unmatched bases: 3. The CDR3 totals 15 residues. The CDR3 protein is CASSLQGSGANVLTS. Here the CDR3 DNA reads TGTGCCAGCAGCTTACAGGGGTCCGGGGCCAACGTCCTGACTTCC.